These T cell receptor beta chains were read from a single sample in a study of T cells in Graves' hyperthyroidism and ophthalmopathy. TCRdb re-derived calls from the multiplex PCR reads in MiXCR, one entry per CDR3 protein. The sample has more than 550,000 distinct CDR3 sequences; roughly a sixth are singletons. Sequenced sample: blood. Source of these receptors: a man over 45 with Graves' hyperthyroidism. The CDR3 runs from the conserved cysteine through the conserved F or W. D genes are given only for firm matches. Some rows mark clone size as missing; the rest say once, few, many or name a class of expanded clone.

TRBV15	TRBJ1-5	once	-	CATSRVRGNQPQHF	TGTGCCACCAGCAGAGTTAGGGGCAATCAGCCCCAGCATTTT
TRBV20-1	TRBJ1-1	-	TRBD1	CRVLGGDRGNTEAFF	TGCAGGGTTTTAGGGGGGGACAGGGGGAACACTGAAGCTTTCTTT
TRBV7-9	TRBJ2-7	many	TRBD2	CASSLAVTSGIYEQYF	TGTGCCAGCAGCTTAGCGGTTACTAGCGGGATCTACGAGCAGTACTTC
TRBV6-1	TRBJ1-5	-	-	CASRRDIRNQPQHF	TGTGCCAGCAGGCGAGACATCCGAAATCAGCCCCAGCATTTT
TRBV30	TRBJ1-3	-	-	CAWSVGVAGNTIYF	TGTGCCTGGAGTGTAGGGGTGGCGGGAAACACCATATATTTT
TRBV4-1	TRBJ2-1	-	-	CASSQTRVWASYNEQFF	TGCGCCAGCAGCCAAACCAGGGTGTGGGCGTCCTACAATGAGCAGTTCTTC
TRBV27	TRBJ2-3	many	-	CASNSQTDTQYF	TGTGCCAGCAATTCGCAGACAGATACGCAGTATTTT
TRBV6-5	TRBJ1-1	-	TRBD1	CASSYRTGGPEAFF	TGTGCCAGCAGTTACCGGACAGGGGGCCCTGAAGCTTTCTTT
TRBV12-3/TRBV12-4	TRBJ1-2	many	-	CASSSGDGEGGYTF	TGTGCCAGCAGTTCCGGGGATGGGGAGGGCGGCTACACCTTC
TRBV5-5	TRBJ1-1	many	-	CASSIQGDTEAFF	TGTGCCAGCAGCATCCAGGGAGACACTGAAGCTTTCTTT
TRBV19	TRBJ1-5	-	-	CASRPQGVGNQPQHF	TGTGCCAGTAGACCGCAGGGTGTCGGCAATCAGCCCCAGCATTTT
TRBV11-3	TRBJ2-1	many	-	CASSSYSYNEQFF	TGTGCCAGCAGCTCCTACTCCTACAATGAGCAGTTCTTC
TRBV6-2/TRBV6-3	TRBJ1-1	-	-	CASRSGLVAEAFF	TGTGCCAGCAGGTCAGGGCTAGTCGCTGAAGCTTTCTTT
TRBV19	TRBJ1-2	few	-	CASSIAPGTRANYGYTF	TGTGCCAGTAGTATAGCCCCCGGGACGCGAGCTAACTATGGCTACACCTTC
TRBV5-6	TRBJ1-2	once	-	CASSSWEGLKNGYTF	TGTGCCAGCAGCTCGTGGGAGGGGCTGAAAAATGGCTACACCTTC
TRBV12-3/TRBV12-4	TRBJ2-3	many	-	CASSLRGPADTQYF	TGTGCCAGCAGTCTCCGAGGCCCGGCAGATACGCAGTATTTT
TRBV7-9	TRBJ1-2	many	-	CASSRDNNYGYTF	TGTGCCAGCAGCCGGGACAACAACTATGGCTACACCTTC
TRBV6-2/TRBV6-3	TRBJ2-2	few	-	CASRGGARNTGELFF	TGTGCCAGCAGAGGAGGGGCCAGGAACACCGGGGAGCTGTTTTTT
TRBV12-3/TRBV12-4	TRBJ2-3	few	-	CASSLRDNGRDTQYF	TGTGCCAGCAGTTTAAGGGACAACGGGAGGGATACGCAGTATTTT
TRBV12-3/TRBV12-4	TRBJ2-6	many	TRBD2	CASSWGGSGANVLTF	TGTGCCAGCAGTTGGGGGGGCTCTGGGGCCAACGTCCTGACTTTC
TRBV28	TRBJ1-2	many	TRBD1	CASSSGQIYGYTF	TGTGCCAGCAGCTCGGGACAGATCTATGGCTACACCTTC
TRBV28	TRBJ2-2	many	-	CASRPNWGPGELFF	TGTGCCAGCAGACCCAATTGGGGGCCCGGGGAGCTGTTTTTT
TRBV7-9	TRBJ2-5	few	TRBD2	CASSLGAGGTETQYF	TGTGCCAGCAGCTTAGGAGCGGGAGGGACAGAGACCCAGTACTTC
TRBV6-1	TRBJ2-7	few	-	CASSNNRERYEQYF	TGTGCCAGCAGCAACAACAGGGAACGCTACGAGCAGTACTTC
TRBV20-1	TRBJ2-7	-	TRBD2	CSASLSGSLEQYF	TGCAGTGCTAGCTTAAGCGGGAGTTTGGAGCAGTACTTC
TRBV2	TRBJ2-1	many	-	CASRGYADGYNEQFF	TGTGCCAGCAGAGGCTACGCGGACGGCTACAATGAGCAGTTCTTC
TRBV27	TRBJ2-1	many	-	CASSQKRDSRDEQFF	TGTGCCAGCAGCCAAAAAAGGGACTCCCGGGATGAGCAGTTCTTC
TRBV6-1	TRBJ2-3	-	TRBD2	CASRNTGLAGVYSDTQYF	TGTGCCAGCAGGAATACCGGACTAGCGGGAGTTTATTCAGATACGCAGTATTTT
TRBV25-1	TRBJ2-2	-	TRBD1	CASSDRGRNTGELFF	TGTGCCAGCAGTGACAGGGGGCGGAACACCGGGGAGCTGTTTTTT
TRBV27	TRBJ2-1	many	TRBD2	CASSSRGSGRTGSYNEQFF	TGTGCCAGCAGTTCCCGGGGTAGCGGGAGAACCGGCTCCTACAATGAGCAGTTCTTC
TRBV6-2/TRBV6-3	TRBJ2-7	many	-	CASSYTTDRDEQYF	TGTGCCAGCAGTTACACAACGGACCGTGACGAGCAGTACTTC
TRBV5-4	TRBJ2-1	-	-	CASSLEGGSRYNEQFF	TGTGCCAGCAGCTTGGAAGGGGGTAGCAGATACAATGAGCAGTTCTTC
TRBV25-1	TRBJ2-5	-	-	CASIDHLQEIQYF	TGTGCCAGCATCGATCATCTCCAAGAGATCCAGTACTTC
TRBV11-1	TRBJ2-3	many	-	CASSSRGWSSLLTSTDTQYF	TGTGCCAGCAGCTCCCGCGGCTGGTCGTCCCTCCTAACTAGCACAGATACGCAGTATTTT
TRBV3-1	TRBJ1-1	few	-	CASSHRATGDEAFF	TGTGCCAGCAGCCATAGGGCGACGGGAGATGAAGCTTTCTTT
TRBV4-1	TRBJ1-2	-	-	CASSQETPRHVYGYTF	TGCGCCAGCAGCCAAGAGACCCCAAGGCACGTCTATGGCTACACCTTC
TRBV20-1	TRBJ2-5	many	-	CSAVLGPIKETQYF	TGCAGTGCAGTCCTAGGTCCCATCAAAGAGACCCAGTACTTC
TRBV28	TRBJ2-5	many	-	CASSLSRGDRYETQYF	TGTGCCAGCAGTTTAAGTCGGGGGGACAGGTATGAGACCCAGTACTTC